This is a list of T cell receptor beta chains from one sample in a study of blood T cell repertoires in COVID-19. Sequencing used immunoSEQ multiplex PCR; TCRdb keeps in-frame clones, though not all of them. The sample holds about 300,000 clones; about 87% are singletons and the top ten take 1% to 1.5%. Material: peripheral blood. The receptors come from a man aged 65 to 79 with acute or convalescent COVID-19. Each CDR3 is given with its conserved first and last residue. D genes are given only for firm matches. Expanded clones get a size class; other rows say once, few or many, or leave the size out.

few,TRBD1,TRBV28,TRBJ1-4,CASSTRLGTGGDEKLFF,TGTGCCAGCAGTACCCGCCTGGGGACAGGGGGCGATGAAAAACTGTTTTTT
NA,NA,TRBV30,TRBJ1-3,CAWSVVRVGGMVPGNTIYF,TGTGCCTGGAGTGTAGTCAGGGTAGGCGGTATGGTTCCTGGAAACACCATATATTTT
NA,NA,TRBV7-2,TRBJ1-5,CASSSYSNQPQHF,TGTGCCAGCAGCTCCTATAGCAATCAGCCCCAGCATTTT
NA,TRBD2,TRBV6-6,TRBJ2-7,CASSGEGASGRYGQYF,TGTGCCAGCAGTGGGGAGGGAGCTAGCGGGAGATATGGGCAGTACTTC
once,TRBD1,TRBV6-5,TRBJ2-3,CASSHDRVADTQYF,TGTGCCAGCAGTCACGACAGGGTTGCAGATACGCAGTATTTT
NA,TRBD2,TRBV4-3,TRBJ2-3,CASSTTSGSVGEQYF,TGCGCCAGCAGCACGACTAGCGGGAGTGTCGGGGAGCAGTATTTT
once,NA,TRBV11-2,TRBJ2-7,CASSVLYEQYF,TGTGCCAGCAGCGTCCTCTACGAGCAGTACTTC
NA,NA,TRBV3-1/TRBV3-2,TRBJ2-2,CASSQVKTGELFF,TGTGCCAGCAGCCAAGTAAAAACCGGGGAGCTGTTTTTT
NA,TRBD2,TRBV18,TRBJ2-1,CASSPPSGNEQFF,TGTGCCAGCTCACCTCCTAGCGGTAATGAGCAGTTCTTC
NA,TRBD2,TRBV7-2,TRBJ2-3,CASSALIASGRNFDTQYF,TGTGCCAGCAGCGCCCTAATCGCTAGCGGGAGGAATTTTGATACGCAGTATTTT
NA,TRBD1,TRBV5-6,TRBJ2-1,CASSLRQGSNEQFF,TGTGCCAGCAGCCTTAGACAGGGTAGCAATGAGCAGTTCTTC
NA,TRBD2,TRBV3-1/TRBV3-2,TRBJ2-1,CASSQGGRGSRYEQFF,TGTGCCAGCAGCCAAGGCGGTCGCGGGAGCCGCTATGAGCAGTTCTTC
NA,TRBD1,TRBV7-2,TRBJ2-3,CASGRGWGDTQYF,TGTGCCAGCGGCAGGGGGTGGGGAGATACGCAGTATTTT
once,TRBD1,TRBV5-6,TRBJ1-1,CASSGGQGDTEAFF,TGTGCCAGCAGCGGCGGACAGGGGGACACTGAAGCTTTCTTT
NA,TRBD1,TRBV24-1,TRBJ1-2,CATSDSRQGQVYGYTF,TGTGCCACCAGTGATTCCCGACAGGGTCAAGTCTATGGCTACACCTTC
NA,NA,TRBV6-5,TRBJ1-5,CASWDTTYQPQHF,TGTGCCAGCTGGGACACCACCTATCAGCCCCAGCATTTT